One and the same sample provided the 14 T cell receptor beta chains below, sequenced in a study of blood T cell repertoires in COVID-19. The table came from immunoSEQ multiplex PCR; TCRdb's copy has only in-frame clones and leaves some out. Among approximately 100,000 clones listed, around nine tenths were seen once. Sample: peripheral blood. Receptors originate from a human donor in a cohort sampled during active COVID-19.

The chain combines TRBV30 with TRBJ1-1; TRBD1 might be the D (6 bases). V was clipped by 3 bases and J by 1 base, with 21 bases between them. Germline CDR1 GTSNPN, CDR2 SVGIG (reference sequence). The CDR3 consists of 17 residues. CDR3 coding DNA: TGTGCCTGGAGAGGCTTCCTGGACAGCCCAGAGAACACTGAAGCTTTCTTT. Its translation is CAWRGFLDSPENTEAFF.

The rearrangement uses TRBV11-2 and TRBJ1-2, with a possible D match to TRBD1 (5 bases). This CDR3 contains 15 residues. Germline CDR1 reads SGHAT; CDR2 reads FQNNGV. V lost 0 bases to trimming and J lost 7 bases, with 15 bases between them. CDR3 in amino acids: CASSLDYRDWVGYTF. The CDR3 region has the DNA TGTGCCAGCAGCTTAGATTACCGGGACTGGGTTGGCTACACCTTC.

The chain has TRBV3-1 (or the pseudogene TRBV3-2) and TRBJ2-5, with D perhaps TRBD1 (6 bases). CDR3 length equals 17 residues. Germline assignment: CDR1 LGHDT and CDR2 YNNKEL (reference sequence). Trimming took off 4 bases at V and 2 bases at J, with 20 bases between the two ends. For the CDR3, the DNA is TGTGCCAGCAGCCGGGTGACAGGAGGAGTGAGGCAAGAGACCCAGTACTTC. Translation gives CASSRVTGGVRQETQYF.

The chain joins TRBV5-1 to TRBJ1-1, with 10 bases aligning to TRBD1. Germline V gives CDR1 SGHRS, CDR2 YFSETQ. The CDR3 loop spans 18 amino acids. V lost 0 bases to trimming and J lost 0 bases; unmatched junction nucleotides: 8. The CDR3 region has the DNA TGCGCCAGCAGCTTGGGTCGGACAGGGGGTACCATGAACACTGAAGCTTTCTTT. As protein: CASSLGRTGGTMNTEAFF.

The chain uses TRBV7-2 and TRBJ2-2, with a tentative D call TRBD2 (6 bases). V was clipped by 3 bases and J by 0 bases, with 8 bases between them. There are 15 residues in the CDR3. Germline V gives CDR1 SGHTA, CDR2 FQGNSA. CDR3 sequence (DNA): TGTGCCAGCAGCTTTGGCGGGACGAACACCGGGGAGCTGTTTTTT. It specifies CASSFGGTNTGELFF.

The rearrangement links TRBV20-1 to TRBJ1-1; D gene ambiguous. The V end was cut by 5 bases, the J end by 2 bases, with 6 bases between. The germline gives CDR1 DFQATT, CDR2 SNEGSKA (reference sequence). The CDR3 length is 11 residues. This CDR3 is CSAPLNTEAFF. In DNA, the CDR3 is TGCAGTGCTCCCCTTAACACTGAAGCTTTCTTT.

This chain joins TRBV6-5 and TRBJ1-2; D is perhaps TRBD1 (5 bases). The germline CDR1 and CDR2 sequences are MNHEY and SVGAGI. This CDR3 has 13 residues. Deletions cut 4 bases from V and 14 bases from J, with 20 bases between. CDR3 loop: CASSSSWDGAGTF. CDR3 bases: TGTGCCAGCAGTTCCTCCTGGGACGGAGCGGGTACCTTC.

As to this clone: Other DNA sequences of this sample code for an identical CDR3. CDR3 sequence reads: CASSLNPGGTEAFF. CDR3 nucleotides: TGTGCCAGCAGCTTGAACCCGGGAGGCACTGAAGCTTTCTTT. The chain joins TRBV11-2 to TRBJ1-1; D ambiguous. Deletions cut 3 bases from V and 4 bases from J, with 12 bases between. This CDR3 is built from 14 residues. Looked up from germline, CDR1 is SGHAT and CDR2 is FQNNGV.

V and J are TRBV30 and TRBJ2-3, with 11 bases identical to TRBD2. Germline loops: CDR1 GTSNPN, CDR2 SVGIG (reference sequence). The CDR3 contains 14 residues. V lost 1 base, J lost 6 bases, and 3 bases stayed unmatched. CDR3 in amino acids: CAWSATSGIDTQYF. In DNA form, the CDR3 reads TGTGCCTGGAGTGCGACTAGCGGGATTGATACGCAGTATTTT.

CDR3 protein: CASRETGPYSNQPQHF. In DNA form, the CDR3 reads TGTGCCAGCAGAGAGACAGGTCCCTATAGCAATCAGCCCCAGCATTTT. This rearrangement joins TRBV25-1 to TRBJ1-5; weak D call: TRBD1 (6 bases). Germline CDR1 is MGHDK and CDR2 is SYGVNS. V lost 6 bases, J lost 0 bases, and 15 bases lay in between. CDR3 length: 16 amino acids. The full variable domain, in which reference TRBV25-1 and TRBJ1-5 provide the parts outside the CDR3, is EADIYQTPRYLVIGTGKKITLECSQTMGHDKMYWYQQDPGMELHLIHYSYGVNSTEKGDLSSESTVSRIRTEHFPLTLESARPSHTSQYLCASRETGPYSNQPQHFGDGTRLSIL.

This clone was found once. The rearrangement links TRBV10-1 to TRBJ2-1; D may be TRBD1 (6 bases). The V end was cut by 0 bases, the J end by 8 bases, with 11 bases between. Germline CDR1 WNHNN, CDR2 SYGVQD (reference sequence). CDR3 length equals 14 residues. The CDR3 DNA sequence: TGCGCCAGCAGTGAGTCGAGGGGGTTCGATGAGCAGTTCTTC. Its protein is CASSESRGFDEQFF.

The chain uses TRBV19 and TRBJ2-7, with D perhaps TRBD1 (5 bases). Looked up from germline, CDR1 is LNHDA and CDR2 is SQIVND (reference sequence). CDR3 length equals 14 residues. Trimming took 5 bases from V and 0 from J, leaving 11 bases between them. The CDR3 protein is CASSPLGASYEQYF. The CDR3 nucleotides read TGTGCCAGTAGTCCGCTTGGGGCCTCCTACGAGCAGTACTTC.

CDR3: CASSLGSGPYNEQFF. The CDR3 DNA reads TGTGCCAGCAGCCTAGGAAGCGGGCCCTACAATGAGCAGTTCTTC. The chain recombines TRBV7-6 with TRBJ2-1, with D possibly matching TRBD2 (6 bases). The V end lost 5 bases, the J end lost 2 bases, and 13 bases lay between the germline ends. CDR1 and CDR2 (germline): SGHVS, FNYEAQ. This CDR3 is built from 15 residues.

The J gene is TRBJ1-2, the V gene TRBV6-2 or TRBV6-3; D unresolved. CDR3 length: 13 amino acids. CDR1 MNHEY and CDR2 SVGEGT come from the germline V gene. Trimming cost V 1 base and J 6 bases, with 9 bases left between them. The CDR3 nucleotides read TGTGCCAGCAGTTACTTGGCAAGCGATGGCTACACCTTC. This gives the protein CASSYLASDGYTF.